The 6 T cell receptor beta chains presented below share a single source sample, sequenced in a study of T-cell memory formation after mild COVID-19. TCRdb re-called the 5' RACE reads with MiXCR, one entry per CDR3 protein. The table has 450,000 to 650,000 distinct CDR3 sequences, about a sixth seen once; the top ten hold around 12%. Material: PBMCs or a T cell subset sorted from them (not recorded which). The source is an adult woman who had mild COVID-19 (a few samples of this study predate the infection). Cell type and time point are not known.

This chain joins TRBV2 and TRBJ2-1; TRBD2 might be the D (6 bases). Germline V lookup: CDR1 SNHLY, CDR2 FYNNEI. V was shortened by 6 bases and J by 4 bases, with 16 bases between the two germline ends. This CDR3 contains 15 residues. The CDR3 coding sequence is TGTGCCAGCAGCAGCGGAGGAGGGAATTACAATGAGCAGTTCTTC. This sequence encodes CASSSGGGNYNEQFF.

The chain carries TRBV27 and TRBJ2-1; 9 bases map to TRBD2. This CDR3 contains 17 residues. Germline V gene lookup returns CDR1 MNHEY and CDR2 SMNVEV (reference sequence). Trimming removed 6 bases from V and 0 bases from J; junction bases left unmatched: 9. CDR3 sequence reads: CASRRRLAASSYNEQFF. DNA of the CDR3: TGTGCCAGCAGAAGGAGACTAGCGGCGAGCTCCTACAATGAGCAGTTCTTC.

J is TRBJ1-2 and V is TRBV9, with 7 bases that match TRBD1. V lost 3 bases to trimming and J lost 6 bases; unmatched junction nucleotides: 11. This CDR3 region has 15 residues. Germline CDR1 and CDR2: SGDLS and YYNGEE. CDR3 sequence reads: CASSGERQGRNGYTF. CDR3 DNA: TGTGCCAGCAGCGGGGAACGACAGGGCCGGAATGGCTACACCTTC.

There are a few counts of this clonotype. This chain uses TRBV7-2 with TRBJ2-7; D is possibly TRBD2 (6 bases). The CDR3 loop spans 16 amino acids. With 5 bases removed from V and 3 bases from J, the gap between germline ends came to 20 bases. Germline CDR1 and CDR2: SGHTA and FQGNSA. The CDR3 loop is CASSPPRGYRDYEQYF. The DNA of the CDR3 is TGTGCCAGCAGCCCCCCCCGGGGGTACCGAGACTACGAGCAGTACTTC.

This clonotype came up a few times. The CDR3 DNA follows: TGCAGCGTTGATCGTGGAGGGGAGACCCAGTACTTC. This translates into CSVDRGGETQYF. V and J are TRBV29-1 and TRBJ2-5; maybe TRBD2 (6 bases). The CDR3 sequence is 12 residues long. The V end lost 3 bases, the J end lost 5 bases, and 10 bases lay between the germline ends. Germline assignment: CDR1 SQVTM and CDR2 ANQGSEA.

This clonotype was counted only a few times. In DNA, the CDR3 is TGTGCCAGCAGCTTAAAGGGAACAGGGACTGAAGCTTTCTTT. Its translation: CASSLKGTGTEAFF. V gene TRBV7-3 combines with J gene TRBJ1-1; D might be TRBD1 (6 bases). Germline loops: CDR1 SGHTA, CDR2 FQGTGA. The CDR3 has 14 residues. The germline V and J ends were trimmed by 1 base and 5 bases, with 11 bases remaining between them.